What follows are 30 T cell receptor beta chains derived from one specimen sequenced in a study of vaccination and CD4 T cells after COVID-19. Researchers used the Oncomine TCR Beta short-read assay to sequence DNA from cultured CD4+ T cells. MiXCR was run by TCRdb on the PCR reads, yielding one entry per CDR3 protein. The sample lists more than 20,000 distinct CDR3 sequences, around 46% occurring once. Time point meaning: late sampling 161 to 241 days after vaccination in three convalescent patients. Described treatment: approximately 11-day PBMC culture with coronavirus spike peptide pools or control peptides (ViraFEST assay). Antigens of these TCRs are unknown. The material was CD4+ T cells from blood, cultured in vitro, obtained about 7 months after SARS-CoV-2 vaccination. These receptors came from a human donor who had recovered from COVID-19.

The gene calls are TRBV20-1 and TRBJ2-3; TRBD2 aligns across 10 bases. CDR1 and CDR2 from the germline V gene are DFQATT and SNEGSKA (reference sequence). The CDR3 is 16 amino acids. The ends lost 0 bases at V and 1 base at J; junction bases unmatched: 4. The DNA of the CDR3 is TGCAGTGCTAGAGACCTCCTAGCGGGGGGCACAGATACGCAGTATTTT. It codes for CSARDLLAGGTDTQYF.

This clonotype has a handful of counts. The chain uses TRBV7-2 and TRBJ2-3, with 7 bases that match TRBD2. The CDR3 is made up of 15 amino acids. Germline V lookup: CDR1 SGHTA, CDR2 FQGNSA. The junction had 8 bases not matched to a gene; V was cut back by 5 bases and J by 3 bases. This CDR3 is CASSPSGFGTDTQYF. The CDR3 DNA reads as TGTGCCAGCAGCCCTAGCGGTTTCGGTACAGATACGCAGTATTTT. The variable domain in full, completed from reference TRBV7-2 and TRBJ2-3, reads GAGVSQSPSNKVTEKGKDVELRCDPISGHTALYWYRQSLGQGLEFLIYFQGNSAPDKSGLPSDRFSAERTGGSVSTLTIQRTQQEDSAVYLCASSPSGFGTDTQYFGPGTRLTVL.

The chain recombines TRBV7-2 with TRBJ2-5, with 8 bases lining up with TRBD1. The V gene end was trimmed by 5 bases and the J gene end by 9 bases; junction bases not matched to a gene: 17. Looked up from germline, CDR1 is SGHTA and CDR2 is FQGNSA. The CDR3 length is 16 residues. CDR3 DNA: TGTGCCAGCAGCCCCCCCCACCAATACAGGGGGAAGGCCCAGTACTTC. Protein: CASSPPHQYRGKAQYF.

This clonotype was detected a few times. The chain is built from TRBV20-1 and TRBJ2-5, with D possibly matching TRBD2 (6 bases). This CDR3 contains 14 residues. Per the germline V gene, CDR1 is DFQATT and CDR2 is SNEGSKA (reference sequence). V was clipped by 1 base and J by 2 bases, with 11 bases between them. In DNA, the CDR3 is TGCAGTGCTAGAGTAGCGACTAGACAAGAGACCCAGTACTTC. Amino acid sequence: CSARVATRQETQYF.

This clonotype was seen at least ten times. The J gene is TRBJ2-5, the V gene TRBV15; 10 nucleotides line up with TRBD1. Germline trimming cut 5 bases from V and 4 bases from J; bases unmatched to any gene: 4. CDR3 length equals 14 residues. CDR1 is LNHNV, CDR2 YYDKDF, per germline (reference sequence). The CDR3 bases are TGTGCCACCAGCCCACGGACAGGGGGAGAGACCCAGTACTTC. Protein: CATSPRTGGETQYF. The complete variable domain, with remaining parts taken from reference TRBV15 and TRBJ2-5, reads DAMVIQNPRYQVTQFGKPVTLSCSQTLNHNVMYWYQQKSSQAPKLLFHYYDKDFNNEADTPDNFQSRRPNTSFCFLDIRSPGLGDTAMYLCATSPRTGGETQYFGPGTRLLVL.

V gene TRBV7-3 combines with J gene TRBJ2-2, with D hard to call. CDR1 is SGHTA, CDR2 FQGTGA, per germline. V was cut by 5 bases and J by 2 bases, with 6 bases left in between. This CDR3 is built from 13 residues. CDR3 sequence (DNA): TGTGCCAGCAGCGCCACCAACACCGGGGAGCTGTTTTTT. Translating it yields CASSATNTGELFF.

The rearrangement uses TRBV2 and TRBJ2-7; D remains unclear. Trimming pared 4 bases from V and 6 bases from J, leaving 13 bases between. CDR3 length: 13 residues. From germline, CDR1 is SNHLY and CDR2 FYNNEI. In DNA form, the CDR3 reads TGTGCCAGCAGTGGCGCCCGCCTACTCGAGCAGTACTTC. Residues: CASSGARLLEQYF.

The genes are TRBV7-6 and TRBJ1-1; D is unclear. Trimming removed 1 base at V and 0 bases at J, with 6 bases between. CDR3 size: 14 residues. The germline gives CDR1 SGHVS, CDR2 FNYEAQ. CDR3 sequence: CASSLGVMNTEAFF. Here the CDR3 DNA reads TGTGCCAGCAGCTTAGGGGTTATGAACACTGAAGCTTTCTTT.

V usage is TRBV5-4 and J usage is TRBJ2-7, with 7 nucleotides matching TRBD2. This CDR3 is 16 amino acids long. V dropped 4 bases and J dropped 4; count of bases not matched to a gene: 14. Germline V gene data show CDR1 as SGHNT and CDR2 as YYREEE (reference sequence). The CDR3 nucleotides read TGTGCCAGCAGCCGTTTAGCGGGCACCGTCTTGTACGAGCAGTACTTC. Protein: CASSRLAGTVLYEQYF.

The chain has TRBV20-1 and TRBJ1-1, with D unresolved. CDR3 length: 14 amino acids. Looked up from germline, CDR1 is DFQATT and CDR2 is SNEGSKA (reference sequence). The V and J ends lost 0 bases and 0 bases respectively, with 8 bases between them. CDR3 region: CSAREGNLNTEAFF. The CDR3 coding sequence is TGCAGTGCTAGAGAGGGTAACTTGAACACTGAAGCTTTCTTT.

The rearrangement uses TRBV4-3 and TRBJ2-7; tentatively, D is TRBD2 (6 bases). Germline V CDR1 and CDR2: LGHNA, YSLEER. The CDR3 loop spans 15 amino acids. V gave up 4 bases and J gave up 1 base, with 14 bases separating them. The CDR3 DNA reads TGCGCCAGCAGCCTACAGCTGGCGGGGTCCTACGAGCAGTACTTC. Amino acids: CASSLQLAGSYEQYF.

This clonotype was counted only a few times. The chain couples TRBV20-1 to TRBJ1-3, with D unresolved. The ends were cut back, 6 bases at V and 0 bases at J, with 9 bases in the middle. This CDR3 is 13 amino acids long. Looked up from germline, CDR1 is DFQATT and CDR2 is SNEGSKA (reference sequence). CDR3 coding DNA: TGCAGTGCGCGGAGTCCCTCTGGAAACACCATATATTTT. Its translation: CSARSPSGNTIYF.

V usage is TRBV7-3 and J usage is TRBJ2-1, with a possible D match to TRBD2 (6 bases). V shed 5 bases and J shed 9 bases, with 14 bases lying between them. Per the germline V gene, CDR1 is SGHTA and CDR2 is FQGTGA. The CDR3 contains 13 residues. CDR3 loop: CASSQTSRVEQFF. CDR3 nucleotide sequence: TGTGCCAGCAGCCAAACTAGCAGGGTTGAGCAGTTCTTC.

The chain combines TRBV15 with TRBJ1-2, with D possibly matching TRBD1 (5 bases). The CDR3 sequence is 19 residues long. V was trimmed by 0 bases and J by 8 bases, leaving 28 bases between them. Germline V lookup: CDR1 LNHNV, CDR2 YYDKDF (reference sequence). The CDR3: CATSRDLLLQRDLEEGYTF. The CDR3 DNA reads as TGTGCCACCAGCAGAGATCTCCTATTACAACGGGACTTGGAGGAAGGCTACACCTTC.

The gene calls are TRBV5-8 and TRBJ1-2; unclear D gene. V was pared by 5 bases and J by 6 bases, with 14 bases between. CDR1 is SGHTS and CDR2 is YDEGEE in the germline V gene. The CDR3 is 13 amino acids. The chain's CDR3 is CASSPPGGNGYTF. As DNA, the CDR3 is TGTGCCAGCAGTCCCCCGGGTGGAAATGGCTACACCTTC.

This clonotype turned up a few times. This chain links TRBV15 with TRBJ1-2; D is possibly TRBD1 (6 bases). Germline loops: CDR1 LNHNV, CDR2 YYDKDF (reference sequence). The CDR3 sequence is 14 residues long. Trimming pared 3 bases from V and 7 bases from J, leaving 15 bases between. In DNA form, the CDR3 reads TGTGCCACCAGCAGCATACAGGGATGGGCTGGCTACACCTTC. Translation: CATSSIQGWAGYTF.

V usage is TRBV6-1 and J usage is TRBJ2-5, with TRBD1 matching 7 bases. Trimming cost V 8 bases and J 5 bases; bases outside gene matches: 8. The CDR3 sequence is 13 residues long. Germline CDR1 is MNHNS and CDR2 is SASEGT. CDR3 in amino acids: CASGQDRAETQYF. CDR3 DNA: TGTGCCAGCGGTCAAGACAGGGCTGAGACCCAGTACTTC.

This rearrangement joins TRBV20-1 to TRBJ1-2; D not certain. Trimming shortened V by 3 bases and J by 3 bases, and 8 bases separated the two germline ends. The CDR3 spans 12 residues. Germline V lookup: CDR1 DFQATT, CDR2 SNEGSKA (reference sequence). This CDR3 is CSASAQYYGYTF. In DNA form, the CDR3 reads TGCAGTGCTAGTGCACAGTACTATGGCTACACCTTC.

CDR3 amino acids: CASSLDETRRGYTF. CDR3 DNA: TGTGCCAGCAGCTTAGATGAGACAAGGCGAGGCTACACCTTC. V gene TRBV7-9 combines with J gene TRBJ1-2; D gene uncertain. This CDR3 comprises 14 residues. From germline, CDR1 is SEHNR and CDR2 FQNEAQ (reference sequence). Trimming pared 1 base from V and 8 bases from J, leaving 14 bases between. The complete variable domain, with remaining parts taken from reference TRBV7-9 and TRBJ1-2, reads DTGVSQNPRHKITKRGQNVTFRCDPISEHNRLYWYRQTLGQGPEFLTYFQNEAQLEKSRLLSDRFSAERPKGSFSTLEIQRTEQGDSAMYLCASSLDETRRGYTFGSGTRLTVV.

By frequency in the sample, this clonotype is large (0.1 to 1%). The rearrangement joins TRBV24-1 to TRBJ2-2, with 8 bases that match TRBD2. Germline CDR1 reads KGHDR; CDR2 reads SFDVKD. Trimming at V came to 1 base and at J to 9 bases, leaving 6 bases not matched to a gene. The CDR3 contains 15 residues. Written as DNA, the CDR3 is TGTGCCACCAGTGATTTCGGGGGGGGGCCTCGGGAGCTGTTTTTT. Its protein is CATSDFGGGPRELFF.

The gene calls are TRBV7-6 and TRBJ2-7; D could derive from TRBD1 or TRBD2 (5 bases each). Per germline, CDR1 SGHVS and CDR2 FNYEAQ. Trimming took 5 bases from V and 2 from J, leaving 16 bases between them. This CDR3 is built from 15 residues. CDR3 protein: CASSRSGSGPYEQYF. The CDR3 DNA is TGTGCCAGCAGCCGTTCAGGGAGTGGGCCCTACGAGCAGTACTTC.

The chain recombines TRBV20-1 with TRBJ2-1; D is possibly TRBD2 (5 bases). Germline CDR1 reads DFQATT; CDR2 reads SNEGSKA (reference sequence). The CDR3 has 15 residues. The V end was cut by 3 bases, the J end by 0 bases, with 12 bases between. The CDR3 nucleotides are TGCAGTGCTAGTCCCGGAGGAGTCTCCTACAATGAGCAGTTCTTC. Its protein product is CSASPGGVSYNEQFF.

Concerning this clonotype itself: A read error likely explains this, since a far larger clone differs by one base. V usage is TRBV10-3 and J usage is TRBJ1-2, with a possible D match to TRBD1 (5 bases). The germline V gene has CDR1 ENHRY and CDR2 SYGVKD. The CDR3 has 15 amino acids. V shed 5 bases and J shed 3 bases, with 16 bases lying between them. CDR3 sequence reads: CAISSRGSGHYGYTF. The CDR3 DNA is TGTGCCATCAGTTCTCGGGGGTCAGGGCACTATGGCTACACCTTC.

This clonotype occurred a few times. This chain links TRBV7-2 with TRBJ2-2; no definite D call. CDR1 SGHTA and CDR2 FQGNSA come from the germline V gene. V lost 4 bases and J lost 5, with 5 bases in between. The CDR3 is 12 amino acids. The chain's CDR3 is CASSSFTGELFF. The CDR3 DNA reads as TGTGCCAGCAGCTCCTTTACCGGGGAGCTGTTTTTT. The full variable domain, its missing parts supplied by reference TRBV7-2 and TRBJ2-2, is GAGVSQSPSNKVTEKGKDVELRCDPISGHTALYWYRQSLGQGLEFLIYFQGNSAPDKSGLPSDRFSAERTGGSVSTLTIQRTQQEDSAVYLCASSSFTGELFFGEGSRLTVL.

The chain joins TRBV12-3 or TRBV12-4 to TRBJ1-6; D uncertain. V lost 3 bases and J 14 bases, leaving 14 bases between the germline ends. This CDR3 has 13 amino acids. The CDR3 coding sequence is TGTGCCAGCAGTTTCTCACACTGGTTCACCCTCCACTTT. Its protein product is CASSFSHWFTLHF.

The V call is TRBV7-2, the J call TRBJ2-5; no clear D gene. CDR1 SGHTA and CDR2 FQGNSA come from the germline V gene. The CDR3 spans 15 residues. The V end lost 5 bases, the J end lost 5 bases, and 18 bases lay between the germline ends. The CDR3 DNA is TGTGCCAGCAGCCCCCGTCCCCAGCTAATGGAGACCCAGTACTTC. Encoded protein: CASSPRPQLMETQYF.

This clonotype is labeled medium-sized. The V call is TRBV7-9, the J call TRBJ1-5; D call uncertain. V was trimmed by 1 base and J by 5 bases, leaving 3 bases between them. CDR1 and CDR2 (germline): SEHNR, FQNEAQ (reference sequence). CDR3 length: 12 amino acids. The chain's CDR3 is CASSLGDQPQHF. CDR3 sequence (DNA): TGTGCCAGCAGCTTAGGCGATCAGCCCCAGCATTTT.

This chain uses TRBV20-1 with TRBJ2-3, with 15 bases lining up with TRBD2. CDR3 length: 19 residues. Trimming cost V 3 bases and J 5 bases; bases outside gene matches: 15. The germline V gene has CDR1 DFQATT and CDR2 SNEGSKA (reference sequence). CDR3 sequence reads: CSASPGTSGRQLWGDTQYF. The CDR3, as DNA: TGCAGTGCTAGCCCCGGGACTAGCGGGAGGCAGTTGTGGGGAGATACGCAGTATTTT.

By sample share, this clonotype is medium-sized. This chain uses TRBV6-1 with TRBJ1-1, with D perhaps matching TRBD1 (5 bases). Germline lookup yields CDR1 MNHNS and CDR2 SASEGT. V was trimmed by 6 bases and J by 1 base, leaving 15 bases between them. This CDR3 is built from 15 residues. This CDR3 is CASRPPEGANTEAFF. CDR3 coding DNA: TGTGCCAGCAGGCCTCCGGAAGGGGCGAACACTGAAGCTTTCTTT.

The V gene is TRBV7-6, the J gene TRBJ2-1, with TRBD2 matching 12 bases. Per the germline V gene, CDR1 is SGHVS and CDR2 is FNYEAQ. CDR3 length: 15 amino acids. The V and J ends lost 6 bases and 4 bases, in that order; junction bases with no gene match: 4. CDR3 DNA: TGTGCCAGCAGAACGACTAGCGGGGGTTACAATGAGCAGTTCTTC. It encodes CASRTTSGGYNEQFF.